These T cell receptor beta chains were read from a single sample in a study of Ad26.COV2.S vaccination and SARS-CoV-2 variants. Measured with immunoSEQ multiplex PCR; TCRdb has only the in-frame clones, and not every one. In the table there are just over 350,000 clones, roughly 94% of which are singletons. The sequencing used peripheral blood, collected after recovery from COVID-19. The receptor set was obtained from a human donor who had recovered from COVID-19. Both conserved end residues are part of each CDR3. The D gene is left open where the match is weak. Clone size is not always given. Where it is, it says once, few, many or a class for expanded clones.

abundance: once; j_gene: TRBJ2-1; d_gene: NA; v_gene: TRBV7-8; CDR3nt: TGTGCCAGCAGCTTAGGCTACAATGAGCAGTTCTTC; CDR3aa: CASSLGYNEQFF
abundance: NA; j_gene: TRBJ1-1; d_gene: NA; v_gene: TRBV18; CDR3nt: TGTGCCAGCTCACCACCTACATCCATGAACACTGAAGCTTTCTTT; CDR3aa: CASSPPTSMNTEAFF
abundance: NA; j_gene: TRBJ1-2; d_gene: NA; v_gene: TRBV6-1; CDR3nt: TGTGCCAGCAGTGAAGCGTACGAGGGCTACACCTTC; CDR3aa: CASSEAYEGYTF
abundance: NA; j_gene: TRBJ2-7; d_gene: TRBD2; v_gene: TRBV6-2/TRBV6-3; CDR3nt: TGTGCCAGCAGCAGCGAAGCGGGGGGGACAACCTACGAGCAGTACTTC; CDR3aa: CASSSEAGGTTYEQYF
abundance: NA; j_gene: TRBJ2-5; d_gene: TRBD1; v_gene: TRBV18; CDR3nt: TGTGCCAGCTCATCCGACAGGGGTGGGACCCAGTACTTC; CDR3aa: CASSSDRGGTQYF
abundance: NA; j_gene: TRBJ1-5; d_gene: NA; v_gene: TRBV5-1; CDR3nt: TGCGCCAGCAGCGAGGGGGGCGGCAATCAGCCCCAGCATTTT; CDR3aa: CASSEGGGNQPQHF
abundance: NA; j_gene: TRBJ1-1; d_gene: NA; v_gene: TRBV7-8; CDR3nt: TGTGCCAGCAGCTCCACCCGTACCACTGAAGCTTTCTTT; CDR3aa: CASSSTRTTEAFF
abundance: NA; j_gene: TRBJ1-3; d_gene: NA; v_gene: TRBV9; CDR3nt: TGTGCCAGCAGCTTTGACTCCCGCTCTGGAAACACCATATATTTT; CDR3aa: CASSFDSRSGNTIYF
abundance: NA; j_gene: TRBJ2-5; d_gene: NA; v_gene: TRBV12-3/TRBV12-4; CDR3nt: TGTGCCATTTCCTATAGGAGGGAGACCCAGTACTTC; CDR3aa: CAISYRRETQYF
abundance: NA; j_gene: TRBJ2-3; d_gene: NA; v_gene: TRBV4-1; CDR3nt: TGCGCCAGCAGCCATGGGGGGGGGCGGGATACGCAGTATTTT; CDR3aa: CASSHGGGRDTQYF
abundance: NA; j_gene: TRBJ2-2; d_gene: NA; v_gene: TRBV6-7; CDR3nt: TGTGCCAGCAAGGGGAAAAAGGACCCATCGAACACCGGGGAGCTGTTTTTT; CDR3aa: CASKGKKDPSNTGELFF
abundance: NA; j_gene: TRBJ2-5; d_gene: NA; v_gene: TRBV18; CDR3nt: TGTGCCAGCTCACCACCGGGGGGGCGTGAGACCCAGTACTTC; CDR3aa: CASSPPGGRETQYF
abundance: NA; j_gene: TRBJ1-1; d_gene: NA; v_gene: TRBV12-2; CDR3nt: TGTGCAAGTCGGCCCCCCAGGGTTCGGGGGCCGTCCACTGAAGCTTTCTTT; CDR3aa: CASRPPRVRGPSTEAFF
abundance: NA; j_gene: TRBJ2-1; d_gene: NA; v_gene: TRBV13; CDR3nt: TGTGCCAGCAGCTTAGGGAGAGGGGTACAGAGAGAGCAGTTCTTC; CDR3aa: CASSLGRGVQREQFF
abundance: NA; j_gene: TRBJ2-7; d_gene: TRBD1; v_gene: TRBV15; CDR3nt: TGTGCCACCAGCCCCCCCGGGACAGGGACCTACGAGCAGTACTTC; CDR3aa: CATSPPGTGTYEQYF
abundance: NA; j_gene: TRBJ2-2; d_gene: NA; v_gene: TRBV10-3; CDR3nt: TGTGCCATCAGTGGCCTCCTTGGGATGGAGGTCACCGGGGAGCTGTTTTTT; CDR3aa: CAISGLLGMEVTGELFF
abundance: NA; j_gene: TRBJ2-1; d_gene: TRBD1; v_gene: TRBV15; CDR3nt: TGTGCCACCAGCACAGACAGGGCGCCCTACAATGAGCAGTTCTTC; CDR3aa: CATSTDRAPYNEQFF
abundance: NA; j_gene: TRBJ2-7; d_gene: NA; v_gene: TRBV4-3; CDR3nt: TGCGCCAGCAGCCAGGGTCCGAGGGAAAGCGAGCAGTACTTC; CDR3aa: CASSQGPRESEQYF
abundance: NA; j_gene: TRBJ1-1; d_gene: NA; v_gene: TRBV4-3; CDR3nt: TGCGCCAGCAGCCAAGATGGGGCTAGGAACACTGAAGCTTTCTTT; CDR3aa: CASSQDGARNTEAFF
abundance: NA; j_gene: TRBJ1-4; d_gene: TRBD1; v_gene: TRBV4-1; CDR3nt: TGCGCCAGCAGCCAAGATCTCGGGACAGGGAATGAAAAACTGTTTTTT; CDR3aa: CASSQDLGTGNEKLFF
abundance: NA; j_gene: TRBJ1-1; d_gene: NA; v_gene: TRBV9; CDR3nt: TGTGCCAGCAGCGCGGGGGACATAAGCTTGAACACTGAAGCTTTCTTT; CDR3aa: CASSAGDISLNTEAFF
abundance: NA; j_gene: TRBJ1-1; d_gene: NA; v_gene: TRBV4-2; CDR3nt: TGTGCCAGCCAAGCCGTGGTATCCCTAGACACTGAAGCTTTCTTT; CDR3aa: CASQAVVSLDTEAFF
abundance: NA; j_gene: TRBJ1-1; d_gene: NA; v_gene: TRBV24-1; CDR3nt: TGTGCCACCAGTGATTTGGGGGGGGGCGAGGGAATCTGCACTGAAGCTTTCTTT; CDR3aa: CATSDLGGGEGICTEAFF
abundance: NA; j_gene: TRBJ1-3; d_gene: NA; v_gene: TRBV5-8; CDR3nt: TGTGCCAGCAGCTTGCCGGGGGCAGGAAACACCATATATTTT; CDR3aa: CASSLPGAGNTIYF
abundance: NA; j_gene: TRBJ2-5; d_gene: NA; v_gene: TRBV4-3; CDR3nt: TGCGCCAGCAGCCAAGGTTTATCCGAGACCCAGTACTTC; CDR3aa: CASSQGLSETQYF
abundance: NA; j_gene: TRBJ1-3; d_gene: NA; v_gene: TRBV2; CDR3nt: TGTGCCAGCTTCCTGGCAGGGCCGTCTTTTCGGAACACCATATATTTT; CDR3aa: CASFLAGPSFRNTIYF
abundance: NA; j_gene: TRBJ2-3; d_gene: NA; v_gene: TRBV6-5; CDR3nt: TGTGCCAGCAGTACCCCAAGGCGAGATACGCAGTATTTT; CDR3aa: CASSTPRRDTQYF
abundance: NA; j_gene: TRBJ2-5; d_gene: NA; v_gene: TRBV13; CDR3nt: TGTGCCAGCAGCCTTGAGGAAGGGATACAAGAGACCCAGTACTTC; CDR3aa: CASSLEEGIQETQYF
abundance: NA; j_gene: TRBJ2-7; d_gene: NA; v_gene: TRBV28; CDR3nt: TGTGCCAGCACCGAGGATTTTATTGGCGAGCAGTACTTC; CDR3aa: CASTEDFIGEQYF
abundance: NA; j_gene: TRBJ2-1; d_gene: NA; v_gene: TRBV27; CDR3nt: TGTGCCAGCAGTTTTGACGGGTACAATGAGCAGTTCTTC; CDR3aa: CASSFDGYNEQFF
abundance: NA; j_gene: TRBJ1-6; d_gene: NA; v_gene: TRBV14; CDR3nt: TGTGCCAGCAGCCAAGATGCAGGGATCTATAATTCACCCCTCCACTTT; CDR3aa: CASSQDAGIYNSPLHF
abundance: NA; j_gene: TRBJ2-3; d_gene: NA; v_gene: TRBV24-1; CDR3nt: TGTGCCACCAGTGCCGCTACAGTGGGAGCAGATACGCAGTATTTT; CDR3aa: CATSAATVGADTQYF
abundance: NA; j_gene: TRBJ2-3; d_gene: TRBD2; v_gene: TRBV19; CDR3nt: TGTGCCAGTAGTATGACCGGACTAGCGGGGGGAGGCACAGATACGCAGTATTTT; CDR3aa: CASSMTGLAGGGTDTQYF
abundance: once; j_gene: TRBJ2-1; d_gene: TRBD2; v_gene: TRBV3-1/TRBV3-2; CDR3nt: TGTGCCAGCAGCCAAGATTTCGGGGGGGCCTGCGCCTACAATGAGCAGTTCTTC; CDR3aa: CASSQDFGGACAYNEQFF
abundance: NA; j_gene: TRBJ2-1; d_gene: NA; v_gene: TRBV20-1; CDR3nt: TGCAGTGCCCTCGCTTATAATGAGCAGTTCTTC; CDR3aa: CSALAYNEQFF
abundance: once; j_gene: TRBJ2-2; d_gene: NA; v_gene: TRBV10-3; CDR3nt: TGTGCCATCAGTGAGTCAGGCGAGGGAGGGGAGCTGTTTTTT; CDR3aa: CAISESGEGGELFF
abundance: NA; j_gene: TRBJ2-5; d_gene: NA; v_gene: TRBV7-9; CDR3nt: TGTGCCAGCAGCACATTTTGGGCTCAAGAGACCCAGTACTTC; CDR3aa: CASSTFWAQETQYF
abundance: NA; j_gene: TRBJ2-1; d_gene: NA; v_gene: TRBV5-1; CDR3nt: TGCGCCAGCAGCCCGGCAGGGATATACAATGAGCAGTTCTTC; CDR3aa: CASSPAGIYNEQFF
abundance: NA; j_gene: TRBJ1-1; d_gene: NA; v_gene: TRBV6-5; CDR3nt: TGTGCCAGCAGTTACTCGTTTTGGGGAGCTTTCTTT; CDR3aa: CASSYSFWGAFF
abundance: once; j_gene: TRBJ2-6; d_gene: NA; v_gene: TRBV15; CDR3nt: TGTGCCACCAGCAGAGAACTTGTAGGAAGTGGGGCCAACGTCCTGACTTTC; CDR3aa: CATSRELVGSGANVLTF
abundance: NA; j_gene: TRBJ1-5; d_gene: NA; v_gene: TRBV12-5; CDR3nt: TGTGCTAGTGGTTTGGTACTAGAGGAGCCCCAGCATTTT; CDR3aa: CASGLVLEEPQHF
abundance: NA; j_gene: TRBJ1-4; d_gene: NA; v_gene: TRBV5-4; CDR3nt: TGTGCCAGCAGCTCAGGGGTCTCGACAACTAATGAAAAACTGTTTTTT; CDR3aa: CASSSGVSTTNEKLFF
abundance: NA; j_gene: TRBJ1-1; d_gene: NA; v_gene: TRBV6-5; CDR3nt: TGTGCCAGCAGTACAAACACTGAAGCTTTCTTT; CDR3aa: CASSTNTEAFF
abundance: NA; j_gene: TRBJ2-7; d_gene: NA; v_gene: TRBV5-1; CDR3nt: TGCGCCAGCAGCTCAGACTACGAGCAGTACTTC; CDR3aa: CASSSDYEQYF
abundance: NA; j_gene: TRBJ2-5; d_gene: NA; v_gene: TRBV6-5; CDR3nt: TGTGCCAGCAGCCTACTCAGGGGAAGGATGGAGACCCAGTACTTC; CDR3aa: CASSLLRGRMETQYF
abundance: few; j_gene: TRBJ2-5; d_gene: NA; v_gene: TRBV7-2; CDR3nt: TGTGCCAGCAGCCCAGAAGCGTGGCAGACCCAGTACTTC; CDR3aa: CASSPEAWQTQYF
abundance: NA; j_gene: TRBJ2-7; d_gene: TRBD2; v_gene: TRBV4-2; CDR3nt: TGTGCCAGCAGCCAATCTACTAGCGGGGGGGCCGGTCCTTACGAGCAGTACTTC; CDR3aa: CASSQSTSGGAGPYEQYF
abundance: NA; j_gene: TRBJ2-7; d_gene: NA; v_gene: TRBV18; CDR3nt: TGTGCCAGCTCACCACAGGGCCTCTTCTACGAGCAGTACTTC; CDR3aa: CASSPQGLFYEQYF
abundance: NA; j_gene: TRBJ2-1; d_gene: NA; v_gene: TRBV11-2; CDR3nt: TGTGCCAGCAGCCCCCACCTAGCGAGGTCGGTCAATGAGCAGTTCTTC; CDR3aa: CASSPHLARSVNEQFF
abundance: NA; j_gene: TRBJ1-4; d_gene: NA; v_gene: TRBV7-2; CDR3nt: TGTGCCAGCAGCGTTCGCCAGGGAAATGAAAAACTGTTTTTT; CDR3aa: CASSVRQGNEKLFF
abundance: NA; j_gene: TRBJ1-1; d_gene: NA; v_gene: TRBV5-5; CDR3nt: TGTGCCAGCACCGGGGGGGGCACTATCTTGAACACTGAAGCTTTCTTT; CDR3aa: CASTGGGTILNTEAFF
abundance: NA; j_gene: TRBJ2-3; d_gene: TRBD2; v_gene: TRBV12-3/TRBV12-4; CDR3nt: TGTGCCAGCAGTAGTAGCGGGACAGATACGCAGTATTTT; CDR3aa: CASSSSGTDTQYF
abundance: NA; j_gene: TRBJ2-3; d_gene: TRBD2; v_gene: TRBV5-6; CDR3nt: TGTGCCAGCAGCTTGGGGGGACTAGCGGGGGCTAATACGCAGTATTTT; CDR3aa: CASSLGGLAGANTQYF
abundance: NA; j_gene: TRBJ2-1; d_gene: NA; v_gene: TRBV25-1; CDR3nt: TGTGCCAGCCAGACAGTCAATGAGCAGTTCTTC; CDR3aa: CASQTVNEQFF
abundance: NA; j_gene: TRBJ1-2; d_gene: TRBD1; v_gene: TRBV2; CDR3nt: TGTGCCAGCAGTGAGTGGACAGGCGGGAACGGGGGCTACACCTTC; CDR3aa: CASSEWTGGNGGYTF